These T cell receptor beta chains were read from a single sample in a study of PD-1 blockade in classical Hodgkin lymphoma. TCRdb's copy holds only in-frame clones and misses some; the assay was immunoSEQ multiplex PCR. The sample lists about 40,000 clones, around 88% seen once, with approximately 8.1% in the top ten. Specimen: peripheral blood mononuclear cells (PBMCs), collected before the second cycle of nivolumab. The receptors here all came from a human donor with classical Hodgkin lymphoma. The CDR3 runs from the conserved cysteine through the conserved F or W. The D gene is left open where the match is weak. The size of a clone is reported for some rows only, either as once, few or many, or as a class for expanded clones.

D gene	clone size	V gene	J gene	CDR3 protein	CDR3 DNA
TRBD2	.	TRBV5-1	TRBJ2-5	CASSFSQLAGQETQYF	TGCGCCAGCAGCTTTAGCCAGCTAGCGGGACAAGAGACCCAGTACTTC
.	once	TRBV20-1	TRBJ2-3	CSASAVMRGYF	TGCAGTGCTAGCGCGGTGATGAGGGGGTATTTT
.	.	TRBV27	TRBJ2-5	CASNRLGQQETQYF	TGTGCCAGCAACCGGTTGGGACAACAAGAGACCCAGTACTTC
.	.	TRBV9	TRBJ2-7	CASSAGEHPGYEQYF	TGTGCCAGCAGCGCAGGGGAACACCCGGGCTACGAGCAGTACTTC
.	.	TRBV27	TRBJ1-5	CASSLGAAYSNQPQHF	TGTGCCAGCAGCCTAGGGGCCGCCTATAGCAATCAGCCCCAGCATTTT
.	.	TRBV29-1	TRBJ1-1	CSVEGGDMNTEAFF	TGCAGCGTTGAAGGGGGGGACATGAACACTGAAGCTTTCTTT
.	.	TRBV7-9	TRBJ1-1	CASSLGPGAEAFF	TGTGCCAGCAGCTTGGGACCCGGTGCTGAAGCTTTCTTT
TRBD1	.	TRBV18	TRBJ1-5	CASSSRHQGQVPAPQHF	TGTGCCAGCTCATCCAGACACCAAGGACAGGTCCCAGCGCCCCAGCATTTT
.	.	TRBV28	TRBJ1-1	CASSLGSPTEAFF	TGTGCCAGCAGTTTAGGGTCCCCCACTGAAGCTTTCTTT
.	.	TRBV4-1	TRBJ2-7	CASSQISGEQYF	TGCGCCAGCAGCCAAATAAGTGGCGAGCAGTACTTC
.	once	TRBV6-1	TRBJ1-4	CASSEQRVGEKLFF	TGTGCCAGCAGTGAACAGAGAGTTGGGGAAAAACTGTTTTTT
.	.	TRBV5-5	TRBJ2-3	CASSLTRGSADTQYF	TGTGCCAGCAGCTTGACCCGGGGCAGCGCAGATACGCAGTATTTT
TRBD1	.	TRBV6-5	TRBJ2-7	CASSPNRGVYEQYF	TGTGCCAGCAGTCCGAACAGGGGGGTCTACGAGCAGTACTTC
.	.	TRBV25-1	TRBJ2-7	CASSVSYEQYF	TGTGCCAGCAGTGTCTCCTACGAGCAGTACTTC
.	few	TRBV6-5	TRBJ2-7	CASGKPAGYEQYF	TGTGCCAGCGGTAAACCCGCGGGATACGAGCAGTACTTC
.	.	TRBV13	TRBJ1-1	CASSLGRGPTEAFF	TGTGCCAGCAGCTTAGGAAGGGGCCCCACTGAAGCTTTCTTT
TRBD1	.	TRBV27	TRBJ2-7	CASSPGGGEQYF	TGTGCCAGCAGCCCAGGGGGCGGGGAGCAGTACTTC
.	.	TRBV7-8	TRBJ1-2	CASSRGRTYGYTF	TGTGCCAGCAGCCGGGGCAGAACGTATGGCTACACCTTC
TRBD1	.	TRBV5-5	TRBJ1-5	CASYTRTGGNNQPQHF	TGTGCCAGCTATACCCGGACAGGGGGAAACAATCAGCCCCAGCATTTT
.	.	TRBV5-5	TRBJ1-5	CASSFQVSKGNQPQHF	TGTGCCAGCAGCTTCCAGGTCTCCAAGGGCAATCAGCCCCAGCATTTT
TRBD1	few	TRBV5-6	TRBJ2-7	CASSYDRETYEQYF	TGTGCCAGCAGCTACGACAGGGAAACCTACGAGCAGTACTTC
.	.	TRBV6-1	TRBJ2-7	CASSETAYEQYF	TGTGCCAGCAGCGAGACCGCCTACGAGCAGTACTTC
TRBD1	few	TRBV5-1	TRBJ1-2	CASSRIKTGGLRSDGYTF	TGCGCCAGCAGCCGCATTAAGACAGGGGGCCTTCGGTCGGATGGCTACACCTTC
.	.	TRBV2	TRBJ2-6	CASTPGMSGANVLTF	TGTGCCAGCACTCCTGGAATGTCTGGGGCCAACGTCCTGACTTTC
.	.	TRBV5-1	TRBJ1-1	CASSPPVWGTEAFF	TGCGCCAGCAGCCCCCCCGTTTGGGGCACTGAAGCTTTCTTT
.	.	TRBV20-1	TRBJ2-1	CSANRWDEQFF	TGCAGTGCCAACCGGTGGGATGAGCAGTTCTTC
TRBD2	.	TRBV5-4	TRBJ2-2	CASSPGREGTGELFF	TGTGCCAGCAGCCCGGGGCGGGAGGGCACCGGGGAGCTGTTTTTT
.	.	TRBV12-2	TRBJ2-1	CAGGTSGRVVEQFF	TGTGCGGGGGGAACTAGCGGGAGGGTTGTTGAGCAGTTCTTC
.	.	TRBV19	TRBJ1-5	CASSIQLTRIGNQPQHF	TGTGCCAGTAGTATTCAGTTAACCCGGATTGGCAATCAGCCCCAGCATTTT
TRBD1	.	TRBV11-3	TRBJ2-7	CASSPTWTGAKSYEQYF	TGTGCCAGCAGCCCCACATGGACAGGCGCGAAGTCCTACGAGCAGTACTTC
.	.	TRBV15	TRBJ1-2	CATSRDPRDYGYTF	TGTGCCACCAGCAGAGATCCCAGAGACTATGGCTACACCTTC